Following are 14 T cell receptor beta chains from one sample sequenced in a study of graft-versus-host responses after intestinal transplantation. Clones were read by immunoSEQ multiplex PCR, and TCRdb kept only the in-frame ones, dropping some. The table shows 96,000 or so clones, with 90% to 95% occurring only once. Their antigens are not known. Sequenced material: unstimulated CD4+ T cells sorted from spleen or lymph node cells, taken before intestinal transplant. These receptors all come from a human donor who received an intestinal transplant.

The chain carries TRBV5-1 and TRBJ1-1, with a possible D match to TRBD1 (6 bases). The CDR3 loop spans 14 amino acids. V lost 4 bases, J lost 2 bases, and 12 bases lay in between. Germline V gives CDR1 SGHRS, CDR2 YFSETQ. This CDR3 reads CASSPGGGNTEAFF. The CDR3 nucleotides are TGCGCCAGCAGCCCGGGGGGCGGTAACACTGAAGCTTTCTTT.

The chain combines TRBV5-1 with TRBJ1-2, with D unclear. V was cut by 4 bases and J by 0 bases, with 13 bases left in between. The CDR3 has 15 amino acids. Germline CDR1 reads SGHRS; CDR2 reads YFSETQ. CDR3 loop: CASSRYDTSNYGYTF. The CDR3 region has the DNA TGCGCCAGCAGCCGATACGACACCTCTAACTATGGCTACACCTTC. Full variable domain (outside the CDR3, taken from reference TRBV5-1 and TRBJ1-2): KAGVTQTPRYLIKTRGQQVTLSCSPISGHRSVSWYQQTPGQGLQFLFEYFSETQRNKGNFPGRFSGRQFSNSRSEMNVSTLELGDSALYLCASSRYDTSNYGYTFGSGTRLTVV.

This chain connects TRBV5-6 to TRBJ2-1; 13 bases are shared with TRBD2. CDR3 length: 16 amino acids. CDR1 SGHDT and CDR2 YYEEEE come from the germline V gene. With V trimmed by 4 bases and J by 8 bases, 9 bases remained unmatched. CDR3 nucleotides: TGTGCCAGCAGCCACACGGGACTAGCGGGACTCGATGAGCAGTTCTTC. Amino acids: CASSHTGLAGLDEQFF.

This sequence joins TRBV6-1 and TRBJ2-7; TRBD1 matches at 10 bases. This CDR3 has 14 amino acids. Germline assignment: CDR1 MNHNS and CDR2 SASEGT. V shed 5 bases, J shed 7 bases, and the junction held 8 bases outside the gene matches. CDR3 in amino acids: CASSPGTGVGEQYF. The CDR3 DNA is TGTGCCAGCAGTCCCGGGACAGGGGTGGGAGAGCAGTACTTC.

Comments on this clone: The sample holds other DNA sequences that translate to the same CDR3. V and J are TRBV6-5 and TRBJ2-7; 8 bases map to TRBD1. V shed 4 bases, J shed 1 base, and the junction held 3 bases outside the gene matches. The CDR3 totals 14 residues. The germline V gene encodes CDR1 MNHEY and CDR2 SVGAGI. CDR3 amino acids: CASSWGQASYEQYF. The CDR3 DNA sequence: TGTGCCAGCAGTTGGGGACAGGCTTCCTACGAGCAGTACTTC.

V gene TRBV5-1 combines with J gene TRBJ2-1; 15 nucleotides align to TRBD2. With 4 bases clipped from V and 1 base from J, the junction kept 3 bases outside the gene matches. Looked up from germline, CDR1 is SGHRS and CDR2 is YFSETQ. This CDR3 comprises 17 residues. The CDR3 coding sequence is TGCGCCAGCAGCCCGGGACTAGCGGGAGGATCCTACAATGAGCAGTTCTTC. Encoded protein: CASSPGLAGGSYNEQFF.

This sequence joins TRBV4-2 and TRBJ1-6; TRBD1 matches 8 bases. The germline gives CDR1 LGHNA, CDR2 YNFKEQ. The CDR3 extends over 15 amino acids. V shed 2 bases and J 5 bases; nucleotides not matched to a gene: 2. The CDR3 loop is CASSQKTGDNSPLHF. CDR3 nucleotides: TGTGCCAGCAGCCAAAAGACAGGGGATAATTCACCCCTCCACTTT.

The CDR3, as DNA: TGTGCCAGCAGTGGTATAGTTCGGGAGGGATCCTACGAGCAGTACTTC. Translating it yields CASSGIVREGSYEQYF. V and J are TRBV6-1 and TRBJ2-7, with 8 bases that match TRBD2. The V segment lost 4 bases and the J segment 1 base; nucleotides outside the gene matches: 9. The V gene's germline CDR1 is MNHNS and CDR2 SASEGT. The CDR3 totals 16 residues.

J is TRBJ1-2 and V is TRBV6-5; tentative D call: TRBD1 (6 bases). Germline V lookup: CDR1 MNHEY, CDR2 SVGAGI. This CDR3 has 14 amino acids. The V and J ends lost 5 bases and 5 bases respectively, with 15 bases between them. CDR3 sequence (DNA): TGTGCCAGCAGTGCTACAGGGACGCGGTATGGCTACACCTTC. It specifies CASSATGTRYGYTF.

This rearrangement joins TRBV6-5 to TRBJ1-1; 8 bases match TRBD1. This CDR3 comprises 15 residues. Germline V gives CDR1 MNHEY, CDR2 SVGAGI. The V and J ends lost 5 bases and 1 base, in that order; junction bases with no gene match: 6. The CDR3 spells CASSIQGEGNTEAFF. CDR3 nucleotide sequence: TGTGCCAGCAGTATACAGGGGGAGGGGAACACTGAAGCTTTCTTT.

The rearrangement links TRBV5-1 to TRBJ2-1; unclear D gene. V lost 0 bases and J lost 4, with 5 bases in between. The CDR3 contains 13 residues. The germline gives CDR1 SGHRS, CDR2 YFSETQ. This CDR3 is CASSLGQYNEQFF. DNA of the CDR3: TGCGCCAGCAGCTTGGGTCAATACAATGAGCAGTTCTTC. Drawing the rest from reference TRBV5-1 and TRBJ2-1, the complete variable domain is KAGVTQTPRYLIKTRGQQVTLSCSPISGHRSVSWYQQTPGQGLQFLFEYFSETQRNKGNFPGRFSGRQFSNSRSEMNVSTLELGDSALYLCASSLGQYNEQFFGPGTRLTVL.

In this sample, this clone turned up once. Written as DNA, the CDR3 is TGTGCCAGCCGCAAGGACACGGATACGCAGTATTTT. It yields the protein CASRKDTDTQYF. The chain carries TRBV2 and TRBJ2-3, with a weak D call TRBD1 (5 bases). This CDR3 spans 12 amino acids. Trimming took 8 bases from V and 6 from J, leaving 12 bases between them. In germline, CDR1 is SNHLY, CDR2 FYNNEI.

This sequence joins TRBV7-3 and TRBJ2-1; 9 bases match TRBD2. After removal of 2 bases from V and 5 bases from J, the junction contained 7 bases not matched to a gene. The CDR3 is 16 residues long. Germline lookup yields CDR1 SGHTA and CDR2 FQGTGA. CDR3: CASSLGPPSGDNEQFF. CDR3 DNA: TGTGCCAGCAGCTTAGGTCCGCCTAGCGGGGACAATGAGCAGTTCTTC.

The rearrangement joins TRBV27 to TRBJ1-5; 8 nucleotides match TRBD1. The ends lost 7 bases at V and 3 bases at J; junction bases unmatched: 11. Germline CDR1 is MNHEY and CDR2 is SMNVEV (reference sequence). The length of the CDR3 is 16 residues. CDR3 DNA sequence: TGTGCCAGCATTCAAACTCGACAGGGGTCCAATCAGCCCCAGCATTTT. Protein product: CASIQTRQGSNQPQHF.